The T cell receptor beta chain under discussion was sequenced for a study of early T cells in non-severe SARS-CoV-2 infection. In the study overall: Alpha and beta chains were unpaired, from unsorted whole-blood bulk RNA. General study results and limits: CD4 and private specificities were missed by VDJdb matching, which favored anti-spike CD8 responses.

Trimming shortened V by 5 bases and J by 8 bases, and 12 bases separated the two germline ends. Germline V gene data show CDR1 as MNHEY and CDR2 as SVGAGI. The CDR3 is made up of 12 amino acids. As part of library construction, unique molecular identifiers were attached to individual cDNA molecules. TCRdb itself ran the 5' RACE reads through MiXCR, one entry per CDR3 protein. The sample holds around 46,000 distinct CDR3 sequences, 4.5% to 7% seen once. This clonotype has ten or more counts. Its specificity is not known. Sequenced: whole blood. This chain connects TRBV6-5 to TRBJ1-1; TRBD1 might be the D (5 bases). The receptor was derived from an adult who was a healthcare worker with PCR-confirmed SARS-CoV-2 infection or an uninfected control (not recorded which). DNA of the CDR3: TGTGCCAGCAGTCAGACGACAGCCGAAGCTTTCTTT. This codes for CASSQTTAEAFF.